A single sample gave rise to the 30 T cell receptor beta chains below, sequenced in a study of blood T cell repertoires in COVID-19. The method was immunoSEQ multiplex PCR; TCRdb's version includes in-frame clones alone and lacks a portion of them. Of 99,000 or so clones listed, about 86% are singletons. The sample was peripheral blood. All receptors derive from an elderly man with acute or convalescent COVID-19.

This CDR3 reads CSVLGGLQETQYF. The CDR3 region has the DNA TGCAGCGTCTTAGGGGGTTTACAAGAGACCCAGTACTTC. The chain combines TRBV29-1 with TRBJ2-5, with D perhaps TRBD1 (6 bases). The CDR3 has 13 residues. Germline assignment: CDR1 SQVTM and CDR2 ANQGSEA. V was cut by 6 bases and J by 2 bases, with 13 bases left in between.

The chain employs TRBV27 and TRBJ2-2, with TRBD2 identical over 9 bases. Trimming took 2 bases from V and 5 from J; bases not matched to a gene: 3. The CDR3 covers 15 residues. Looked up from germline, CDR1 is MNHEY and CDR2 is SMNVEV (reference sequence). The CDR3 sequence is CASSLSGGRTGELFF. The CDR3 nucleotides are TGTGCCAGCAGTTTAAGCGGGGGGCGGACCGGGGAGCTGTTTTTT.

The CDR3 DNA sequence: TGTGCCAGCAGGGGGGGACAGGGGCCAGATACGCAGTATTTT. Its protein product is CASRGGQGPDTQYF. The rearrangement uses TRBV2 and TRBJ2-3; 10 bases match TRBD1. Germline CDR1 SNHLY, CDR2 FYNNEI. CDR3 size: 14 residues. V lost 6 bases to trimming and J lost 4 bases; unmatched junction nucleotides: 4.

The V gene is TRBV3-1 (or the pseudogene TRBV3-2), the J gene TRBJ2-7; 7 nucleotides agree with TRBD1. The V gene's germline CDR1 is LGHDT and CDR2 YNNKEL (reference sequence). The CDR3 length is 13 residues. Trimming at V came to 4 bases and at J to 4 bases, leaving 4 bases not matched to a gene. The CDR3: CASSPLTGYEQYF. Written as DNA, the CDR3 is TGTGCCAGCAGCCCTTTGACAGGGTACGAGCAGTACTTC.

The rearrangement uses TRBV5-6 and TRBJ2-6; 9 nucleotides agree with TRBD1. J lost 2 bases, V lost 5 bases, and 14 bases had no gene match. This CDR3 region has 19 residues. Per germline, CDR1 SGHDT and CDR2 YYEEEE. For the CDR3, the DNA is TGTGCCAGCAGAACCCTCGGGACAGGGAACAGGGCTGGGGCCAACGTCCTGACTTTC. Translated, it gives CASRTLGTGNRAGANVLTF. The full variable domain, with the rest looked up from reference TRBV5-6 and TRBJ2-6, is DAGVTQSPTHLIKTRGQQVTLRCSPKSGHDTVSWYQQALGQGPQFIFQYYEEEERQRGNFPDRFSGHQFPNYSSELNVNALLLGDSALYLCASRTLGTGNRAGANVLTFGAGSRLTVL.

V gene TRBV11-2 combines with J gene TRBJ1-3, with D maybe TRBD1 (6 bases). The germline V gene has CDR1 SGHAT and CDR2 FQNNGV. The CDR3 length is 17 residues. V lost 3 bases and J lost 4, with 19 bases in between. The CDR3 loop is CASSFLGGGRRGNTIYF. Written as DNA, the CDR3 is TGTGCCAGCAGCTTCCTAGGGGGGGGGCGGCGCGGAAACACCATATATTTT.

The CDR3 spells CASSPRGMKDTQYF. The CDR3 DNA reads as TGTGCCAGCAGTCCCAGGGGCATGAAAGATACGCAGTATTTT. The chain has TRBV28 and TRBJ2-3, with a possible D match to TRBD1 (6 bases). The germline V and J ends were trimmed by 5 bases and 5 bases, with 14 bases remaining between them. This CDR3 has 14 residues. Germline assignment: CDR1 MDHEN and CDR2 SYDVKM.

The chain employs TRBV29-1 and TRBJ1-2; tentatively, D is TRBD1 (5 bases). The germline CDR1 and CDR2 sequences are SQVTM and ANQGSEA. Trimming took 3 bases from V and 4 from J, leaving 9 bases between them. The CDR3 extends over 12 amino acids. The CDR3 DNA follows: TGCAGCGTTGACAGGGTACGCTATGGCTACACCTTC. Residues: CSVDRVRYGYTF.

The chain is built from TRBV2 and TRBJ2-7; D gene uncertain. V gave up 4 bases and J gave up 4 bases, with 17 bases separating them. This CDR3 is built from 15 residues. CDR1 SNHLY and CDR2 FYNNEI come from the germline V gene. The DNA for the CDR3 is TGTGCCAGCAGTGTAGCCCACCAGGCCTCTTACGAGCAGTACTTC. Protein: CASSVAHQASYEQYF.

V and J are TRBV29-1 and TRBJ1-3; D possibly corresponds to TRBD1 (6 bases). The CDR3 runs 14 residues. Deletions cut 4 bases from V and 4 bases from J, with 14 bases between. Per the germline V gene, CDR1 is SQVTM and CDR2 is ANQGSEA. CDR3: CSVAAGTSGNTIYF. The DNA for the CDR3 is TGCAGCGTTGCAGCAGGGACATCCGGAAACACCATATATTTT.

This clone was counted a single time. The V gene is TRBV6-5, the J gene TRBJ1-6; D remains ambiguous. There are 12 residues in the CDR3. With 4 bases removed from V and 9 bases from J, the gap between germline ends came to 7 bases. Germline CDR1 and CDR2: MNHEY and SVGAGI. This chain's CDR3 is CASSSLLSPLHF. The CDR3, as DNA: TGTGCCAGCAGTTCCCTCCTTTCACCCCTCCACTTT.

This chain joins TRBV7-8 and TRBJ1-6; tentatively, D is TRBD1 (6 bases). Deletions cut 3 bases from V and 10 bases from J, with 13 bases between. This CDR3 spans 14 amino acids. Germline V gives CDR1 SGHVS, CDR2 FQNEAQ. The CDR3 DNA reads TGTGCCAGCAGCTTTGGACAGCTGGAATCACCCCTCCACTTT. Its translation is CASSFGQLESPLHF.

This clone was recorded only once. The V gene is TRBV6-6, the J gene TRBJ1-5; D is perhaps TRBD1 (5 bases). With 2 bases removed from V and 4 bases from J, the gap between germline ends came to 6 bases. The CDR3 contains 13 residues. Germline CDR1 reads MNHNY; CDR2 reads SVGAGI (reference sequence). Here the CDR3 DNA reads TGTGCCAGCAGTTACCAGGGAAATCAGCCCCAGCATTTT. Protein sequence: CASSYQGNQPQHF.

The CDR3 DNA follows: TGTGCCAGCAGCCATCCGGGACAGGGGGCCCTAGGTGGTGAAAAACTGTTTTTT. Amino acid sequence: CASSHPGQGALGGEKLFF. The rearrangement joins TRBV5-8 to TRBJ1-4; TRBD1 matches 12 bases. The germline V gene encodes CDR1 SGHTS and CDR2 YDEGEE. The CDR3 spans 18 residues. The ends lost 4 bases at V and 7 bases at J; junction bases unmatched: 14.

This clone was recorded a few times. This chain joins TRBV10-1 and TRBJ2-1; 8 nucleotides line up with TRBD2. Unmatched junction bases numbered 5, after V lost 4 bases and J lost 0 bases. Germline assignment: CDR1 WNHNN and CDR2 SYGVQD (reference sequence). The CDR3 covers 16 residues. The CDR3 reads CASSALAGSSYNEQFF. CDR3 nucleotide sequence: TGCGCCAGCAGTGCTCTAGCGGGTAGCTCCTACAATGAGCAGTTCTTC.

The V gene is TRBV5-1, the J gene TRBJ2-7; TRBD1 aligns across 9 bases. Germline lookup yields CDR1 SGHRS and CDR2 YFSETQ. The V gene end was trimmed by 1 base and the J gene end by 0 bases; junction bases not matched to a gene: 2. The CDR3 is 15 amino acids. CDR3 loop: CASSLTGGLSYEQYF. Here the CDR3 DNA reads TGCGCCAGCAGCTTGACAGGGGGCCTCTCCTACGAGCAGTACTTC.

The chain uses TRBV7-8 and TRBJ2-3; the D is unclear. CDR1 and CDR2 (germline): SGHVS, FQNEAQ. CDR3 length equals 15 residues. V was trimmed by 5 bases and J by 0 bases, leaving 12 bases between them. As DNA, the CDR3 is TGTGCCAGCAGCCCCCCTACGCTTAGCACAGATACGCAGTATTTT. Its protein is CASSPPTLSTDTQYF.

This sequence joins TRBV12-3 or TRBV12-4 and TRBJ1-5; D ambiguous. Trimming cost V 5 bases and J 5 bases, with 7 bases left between them. The CDR3 is 12 amino acids. CDR3 in DNA: TGTGCCAGCAGTGAGTTGGATCAGCCCCAGCATTTT. Residues: CASSELDQPQHF.

The rearrangement uses TRBV19 and TRBJ2-2; D perhaps matches TRBD1 (5 bases). Germline CDR1 reads LNHDA; CDR2 reads SQIVND (reference sequence). The V gene lost 5 bases and the J gene lost 3 bases, with 10 bases spanning the gap. This CDR3 has 14 residues. The CDR3 sequence is CASSFPRDTGELFF. In DNA, the CDR3 is TGTGCCAGTAGTTTCCCCAGGGACACCGGGGAGCTGTTTTTT. The full variable domain, with the rest looked up from reference TRBV19 and TRBJ2-2, is DGGITQSPKYLFRKEGQNVTLSCEQNLNHDAMYWYRQDPGQGLRLIYYSQIVNDFQKGDIAEGYSVSREKKESFPLTVTSAQKNPTAFYLCASSFPRDTGELFFGEGSRLTVL.

J is TRBJ2-1 and V is TRBV6-5; 10 bases map to TRBD1. V lost 2 bases to trimming and J lost 5 bases; unmatched junction nucleotides: 0. Germline assignment: CDR1 MNHEY and CDR2 SVGAGI. The CDR3 has 14 amino acids. In DNA form, the CDR3 reads TGTGCCAGCAGTTACGGGACAGGGGACAATGAGCAGTTCTTC. Amino acids: CASSYGTGDNEQFF.

This chain connects TRBV5-1 to TRBJ2-3; TRBD2 agrees at 10 bases. Germline trimming cut 0 bases from V and 4 bases from J; bases unmatched to any gene: 8. This CDR3 has 17 amino acids. From germline, CDR1 is SGHRS and CDR2 YFSETQ. CDR3 loop: CASSLDVAGGRSDTQYF. The CDR3 coding sequence is TGCGCCAGCAGCTTGGATGTAGCGGGAGGCCGTTCAGATACGCAGTATTTT.

In its sample, this clone was seen a few times. The rearrangement links TRBV12-3 or TRBV12-4 to TRBJ2-1; possible D gene TRBD1, 6 bases. The V and J ends lost 4 bases and 7 bases respectively, with 8 bases between them. This CDR3 contains 12 residues. This CDR3 is CASSSRGNEQFF. The CDR3 DNA reads as TGTGCCAGCAGTTCCAGGGGAAATGAGCAGTTCTTC.

The chain combines TRBV19 with TRBJ2-1; D unresolved. The CDR3 extends over 13 amino acids. Germline V lookup: CDR1 LNHDA, CDR2 SQIVND (reference sequence). Trimming took off 7 bases at V and 7 bases at J, with 14 bases between the two ends. CDR3 sequence: CASNEPYRNEQFF. DNA for the CDR3: TGTGCCAGTAACGAGCCCTACCGTAATGAGCAGTTCTTC. The full variable domain, in which reference TRBV19 and TRBJ2-1 provide the parts outside the CDR3, is DGGITQSPKYLFRKEGQNVTLSCEQNLNHDAMYWYRQDPGQGLRLIYYSQIVNDFQKGDIAEGYSVSREKKESFPLTVTSAQKNPTAFYLCASNEPYRNEQFFGPGTRLTVL.

This chain links TRBV9 with TRBJ2-3, with 10 bases fitting TRBD2. The germline V gene encodes CDR1 SGDLS and CDR2 YYNGEE. V was clipped by 0 bases and J by 2 bases; unmatched bases: 3. The CDR3 extends over 16 amino acids. The CDR3 sequence is CASSVGTSGYTDTQYF. Here the CDR3 DNA reads TGTGCCAGCAGCGTAGGGACTAGCGGTTACACAGATACGCAGTATTTT. Complete variable domain (other parts from reference TRBV9 and TRBJ2-3): DSGVTQTPKHLITATGQRVTLRCSPRSGDLSVYWYQQSLDQGLQFLIQYYNGEERAKGNILERFSAQQFPDLHSELNLSSLELGDSALYFCASSVGTSGYTDTQYFGPGTRLTVL.

This clone was seen a handful of times. This rearrangement joins TRBV28 to TRBJ2-3; maybe TRBD2 (6 bases). CDR1 MDHEN and CDR2 SYDVKM come from the germline V gene. The CDR3 covers 15 residues. The ends were cut back, 3 bases at V and 6 bases at J, with 16 bases in the middle. The CDR3: CASSFGGRAGDTQYF. The DNA for the CDR3 is TGTGCCAGCAGTTTCGGGGGTCGGGCAGGCGATACGCAGTATTTT. The full variable domain, its missing parts supplied by reference TRBV28 and TRBJ2-3, is DVKVTQSSRYLVKRTGEKVFLECVQDMDHENMFWYRQDPGLGLRLIYFSYDVKMKEKGDIPEGYSVSREKKERFSLILESASTNQTSMYLCASSFGGRAGDTQYFGPGTRLTVL.

The count of this clone is one. The chain joins TRBV27 to TRBJ2-1; 9 bases fit TRBD2. Trimming cost V 5 bases and J 5 bases; bases outside gene matches: 10. Per germline, CDR1 MNHEY and CDR2 SMNVEV (reference sequence). The length of the CDR3 is 16 residues. The CDR3 sequence: CASSSLGGGRDNEQFF. The CDR3 DNA reads TGTGCCAGCAGTAGCCTCGGGGGCGGGAGGGACAATGAGCAGTTCTTC.

This clone has just a few counts. The V call is TRBV3-1 (or the pseudogene TRBV3-2), the J call TRBJ1-6, with no clear D. The V gene lost 2 bases and the J gene lost 7 bases, with 9 bases spanning the gap. CDR3 length: 14 residues. Germline V gene sequence: CDR1 LGHDT, CDR2 YNNKEL (reference sequence). The CDR3 DNA reads as TGTGCCAGCAGCCAACGAACGGGGAATTCACCCCTCCACTTT. The encoded protein is CASSQRTGNSPLHF.

This chain links TRBV5-8 with TRBJ1-5, with a weak D call TRBD1 (5 bases). V shed 1 base and J shed 0 bases, with 14 bases lying between them. Germline CDR1 SGHTS, CDR2 YDEGEE. The CDR3 sequence is 17 residues long. The DNA for the CDR3 is TGTGCCAGCAGCTTGAAATTACAGGAGTATAGCAATCAGCCCCAGCATTTT. Encoded protein: CASSLKLQEYSNQPQHF.

The chain carries TRBV6-2 or TRBV6-3 and TRBJ2-1; TRBD2 matches 7 bases. V shed 5 bases and J 2 bases; nucleotides not matched to a gene: 3. There are 14 residues in the CDR3. Germline V gives CDR1 MNHEY, CDR2 SVGEGT. The CDR3 here is CASSKAGPYNEQFF. CDR3 coding DNA: TGTGCCAGCAGTAAAGCGGGGCCCTACAATGAGCAGTTCTTC.

V and J are TRBV5-1 and TRBJ1-2; D gene unclear. This CDR3 region has 15 residues. Germline CDR1 SGHRS, CDR2 YFSETQ. Trimming cost V 4 bases and J 0 bases, with 13 bases left between them. The CDR3: CASSLLSGANYGYTF. CDR3 DNA: TGCGCCAGCAGCCTTTTGTCGGGAGCTAACTATGGCTACACCTTC.